Described below is a single T cell receptor (beta chain) sequence and its context. Its antigen remains unknown. The junction departs from germline at one end; a sequencing error may be responsible. RNA transcripts served as the template for amplifying TCR beta CDR3 regions. HTBI primers were the set used in a first-round RT-PCR of the TCR CDR3. TCRdb analysed the multiplex PCR reads with MiXCR anew, one entry per CDR3 protein. The table records hundreds of thousands of distinct CDR3 sequences, roughly 15% of them present only once. This sample is part of a study of T cells in Graves' hyperthyroidism and ophthalmopathy. Overall study findings and caveats: Most thyroid clonotypes that were expanded above 0.001 also turned up in blood.

Germline V CDR1 and CDR2: SEHNR, FQNEAQ (reference sequence). The CDR3 is 13 residues long. The sequencing sample was made of blood. The source of this sequence is a woman between 50 and 59 years old with Graves' ophthalmopathy. V is TRBV7-9 and J is TRBJ1-2, with D possibly matching TRBD1 (5 bases). The CDR3 loop is CVSSSGVNYGYTF. The CDR3 DNA is TGTGTCAGCAGCTCGGGGGTAAACTATGGCTACACCTTC.